This T cell receptor beta chain is from a study of PD-L1 blockade in urothelial cancer. Study in general: Intravenous atezolizumab, 1,200 mg every 3 weeks, was begun by patients around 2014. The patients had undergone anywhere from 0 to 3 prior chemotherapy regimens.

Trimming took 5 bases from V and 1 from J; bases not matched to a gene: 3. From germline, CDR1 is SQVTM and CDR2 ANQGSEA. The CDR3 runs to 14 residues. This clone was counted a few times. Its specificity is unknown. Time point in this sample: pretreatment peripheral blood. Findings and limits, study-wide: Clonality of blood TCR below the median before treatment predicted better survival.

The repertoire was sequenced with immunoSEQ multiplex PCR; TCRdb's copy has only in-frame clones and lacks some. This sample yields about 50,000 clones, of which 79% are seen a single time; around 9.3% belongs to the top ten. The specimen comprised PBMCs, sampled around atezolizumab (anti-PD-L1) treatment. This chain uses TRBV29-1 with TRBJ1-4, with 8 bases fitting TRBD1. This TCR was recovered from a man in his 70s with urothelial cancer. CDR3 sequence: CSVTGGRTNEKLFF. The CDR3 bases are TGCAGCGTTACAGGGGGACGAACTAATGAAAAACTGTTTTTT.